Described below is a single T cell receptor beta chain sequence and its context. The entry originates in a study of blood T cell repertoires in COVID-19. Study-wide background: Nucleic acid was either cDNA or gDNA, and it came from T cells, B-cell-depleted T cells, or PBMCs.

The CDR3 length is 14 residues. Trimming shortened V by 1 base and J by 2 bases, and 8 bases separated the two germline ends. Germline V gene data show CDR1 as LGHDT and CDR2 as YNNKEL (reference sequence). Using immunoSEQ multiplex PCR, the repertoire was profiled, and TCRdb retains in-frame clones only, with some absent. The table lists 35,000 to 50,000 clones, 92% of them singletons. What was sequenced was peripheral blood. The sequence was obtained from a man between 50 and 59 years old with active COVID-19. The chain joins TRBV3-1 (or the pseudogene TRBV3-2) to TRBJ1-2; D call uncertain. The CDR3 region is CASSQVGDNYGYTF. The CDR3 DNA follows: TGTGCCAGCAGCCAAGTGGGAGACAACTATGGCTACACCTTC.